This TCR beta chain was identified in a study of T-cell memory formation after mild COVID-19. TCRdb re-called the 5' RACE reads through MiXCR, storing one row per CDR3 protein. The sample carries hundreds of thousands of distinct CDR3 sequences, around 30% recorded once. In its sample, this clonotype was seen a few times. The TCR sequence derives from an adult woman who had mild COVID-19 (a few samples of this study predate the infection). Cell type and time point are not known. The sequencing sample was made of PBMCs or a T cell subset sorted from them (not recorded which).

The CDR3 DNA reads as TGTGCCAGCAGCCTAGGACTAGCGGGAGGGAAGTACGAGCAGTACTTC. This codes for CASSLGLAGGKYEQYF. The chain has TRBV28 and TRBJ2-7; 15 bases map to TRBD2. After removal of 6 bases from V and 4 bases from J, the junction contained 7 bases not matched to a gene. Germline assignment: CDR1 MDHEN and CDR2 SYDVKM. There are 16 residues in the CDR3. Complete variable domain (other parts from reference TRBV28 and TRBJ2-7): DVKVTQSSRYLVKRTGEKVFLECVQDMDHENMFWYRQDPGLGLRLIYFSYDVKMKEKGDIPEGYSVSREKKERFSLILESASTNQTSMYLCASSLGLAGGKYEQYFGPGTRLTVT.